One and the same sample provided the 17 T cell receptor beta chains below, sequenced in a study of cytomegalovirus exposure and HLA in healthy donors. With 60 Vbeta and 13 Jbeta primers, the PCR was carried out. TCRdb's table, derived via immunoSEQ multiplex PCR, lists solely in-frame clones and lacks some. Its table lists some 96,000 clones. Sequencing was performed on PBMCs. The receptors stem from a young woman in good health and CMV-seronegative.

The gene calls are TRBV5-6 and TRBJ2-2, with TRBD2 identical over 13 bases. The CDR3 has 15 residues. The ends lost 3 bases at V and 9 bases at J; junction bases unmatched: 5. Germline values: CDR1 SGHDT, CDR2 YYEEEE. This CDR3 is CASSSGLAGYRELFF. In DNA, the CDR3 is TGTGCCAGCAGCTCGGGACTAGCGGGATACCGGGAGCTGTTTTTT.

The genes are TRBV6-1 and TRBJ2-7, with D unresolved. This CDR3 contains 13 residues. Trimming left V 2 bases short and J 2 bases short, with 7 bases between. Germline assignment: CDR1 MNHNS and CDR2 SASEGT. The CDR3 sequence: CASSERSPYEQYF. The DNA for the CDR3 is TGTGCCAGCAGTGAAAGAAGCCCCTACGAGCAGTACTTC.

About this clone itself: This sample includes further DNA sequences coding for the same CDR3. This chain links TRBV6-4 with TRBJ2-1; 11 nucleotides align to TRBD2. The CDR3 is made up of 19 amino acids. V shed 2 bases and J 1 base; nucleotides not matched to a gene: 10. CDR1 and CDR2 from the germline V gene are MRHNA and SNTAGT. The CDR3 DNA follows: TGTGCCAGCAGTGACGGCGTTAGCGGGGGGGTGAGTTCCTACAATGAGCAGTTCTTC. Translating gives CASSDGVSGGVSSYNEQFF.

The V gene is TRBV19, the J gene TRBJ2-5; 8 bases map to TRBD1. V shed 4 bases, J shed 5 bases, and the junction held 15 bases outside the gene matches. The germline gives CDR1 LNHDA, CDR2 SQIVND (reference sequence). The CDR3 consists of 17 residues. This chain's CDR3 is CASSTLVGAGGQETQYF. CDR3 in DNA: TGTGCCAGTAGTACCCTCGTAGGGGCAGGGGGCCAGGAGACCCAGTACTTC.

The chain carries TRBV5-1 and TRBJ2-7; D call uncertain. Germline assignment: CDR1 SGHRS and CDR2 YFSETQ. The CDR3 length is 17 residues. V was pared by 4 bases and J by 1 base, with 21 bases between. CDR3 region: CASSLAPARTLSYEQYF. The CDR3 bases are TGCGCCAGCAGCCTTGCGCCCGCTCGCACACTATCCTACGAGCAGTACTTC.

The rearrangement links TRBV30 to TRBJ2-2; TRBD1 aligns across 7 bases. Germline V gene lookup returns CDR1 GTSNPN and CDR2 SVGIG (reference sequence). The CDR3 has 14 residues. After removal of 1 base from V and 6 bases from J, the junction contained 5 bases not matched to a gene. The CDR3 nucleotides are TGTGCCTGGAGTGGTAGGGGGCAGGCCGGGGAGCTGTTTTTT. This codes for CAWSGRGQAGELFF.

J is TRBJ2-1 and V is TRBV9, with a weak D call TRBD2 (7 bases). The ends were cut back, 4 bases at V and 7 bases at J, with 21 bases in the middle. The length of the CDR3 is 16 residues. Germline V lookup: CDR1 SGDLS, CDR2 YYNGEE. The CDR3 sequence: CASSPGARGASNEQFF. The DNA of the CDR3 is TGTGCCAGCAGCCCGGGGGCACGGGGGGCATCTAATGAGCAGTTCTTC.

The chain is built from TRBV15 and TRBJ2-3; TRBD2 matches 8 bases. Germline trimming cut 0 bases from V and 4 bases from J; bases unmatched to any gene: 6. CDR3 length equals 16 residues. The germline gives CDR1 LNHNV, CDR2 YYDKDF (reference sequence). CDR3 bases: TGTGCCACCAGCAGAGAAGGCGGGAGGAACGCAGATACGCAGTATTTT. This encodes CATSREGGRNADTQYF.

The CDR3 sequence is CASNGQGDQPQHF. Written as DNA, the CDR3 is TGTGCCAGTAACGGACAGGGGGATCAGCCCCAGCATTTT. The rearrangement links TRBV19 to TRBJ1-5, with 10 positions matching TRBD1. Germline assignment: CDR1 LNHDA and CDR2 SQIVND (reference sequence). Losses at the gene ends were 7 bases for V and 5 bases for J; bases not matched to a gene: 2. The CDR3 is 13 amino acids.

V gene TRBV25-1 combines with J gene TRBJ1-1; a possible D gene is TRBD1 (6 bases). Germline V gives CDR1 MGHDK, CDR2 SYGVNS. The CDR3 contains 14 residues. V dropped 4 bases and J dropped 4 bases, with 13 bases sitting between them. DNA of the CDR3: TGTGCCAGCAGTGCATCACAGGGTTCCACTGAAGCTTTCTTT. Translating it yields CASSASQGSTEAFF.

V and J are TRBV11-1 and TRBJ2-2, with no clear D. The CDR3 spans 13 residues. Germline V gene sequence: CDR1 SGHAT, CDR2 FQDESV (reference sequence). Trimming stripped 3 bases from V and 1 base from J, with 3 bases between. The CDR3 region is CASSFLNTGELFF. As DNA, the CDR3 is TGTGCCAGCAGCTTTCTGAACACCGGGGAGCTGTTTTTT.

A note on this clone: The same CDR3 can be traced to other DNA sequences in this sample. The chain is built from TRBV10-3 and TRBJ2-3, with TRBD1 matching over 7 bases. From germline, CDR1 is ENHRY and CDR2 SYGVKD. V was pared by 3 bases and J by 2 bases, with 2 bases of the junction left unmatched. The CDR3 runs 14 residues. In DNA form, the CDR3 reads TGTGCCATCAGTGAAGGACAGGACACAGATACGCAGTATTTT. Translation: CAISEGQDTDTQYF.

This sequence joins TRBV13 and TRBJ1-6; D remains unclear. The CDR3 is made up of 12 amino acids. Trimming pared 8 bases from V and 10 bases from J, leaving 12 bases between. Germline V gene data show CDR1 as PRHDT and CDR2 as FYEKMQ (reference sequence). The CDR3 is CASRTGESPLHF. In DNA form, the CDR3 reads TGTGCCAGCCGGACGGGAGAATCACCCCTCCACTTT.

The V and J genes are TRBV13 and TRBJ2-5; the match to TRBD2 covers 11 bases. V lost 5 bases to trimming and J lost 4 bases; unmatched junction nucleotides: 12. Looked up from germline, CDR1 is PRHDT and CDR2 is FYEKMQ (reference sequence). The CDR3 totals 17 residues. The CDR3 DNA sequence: TGTGCCAGCAGCCAGGCGGCTAGCGGGGGGAGGAGAGAGACCCAGTACTTC. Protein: CASSQAASGGRRETQYF.

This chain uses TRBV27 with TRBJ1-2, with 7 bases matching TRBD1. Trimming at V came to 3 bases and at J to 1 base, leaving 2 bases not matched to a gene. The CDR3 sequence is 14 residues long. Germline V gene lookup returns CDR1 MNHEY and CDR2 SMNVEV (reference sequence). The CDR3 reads CASSFRDSNYGYTF. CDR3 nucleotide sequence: TGTGCCAGCAGTTTTCGGGACAGTAACTATGGCTACACCTTC.

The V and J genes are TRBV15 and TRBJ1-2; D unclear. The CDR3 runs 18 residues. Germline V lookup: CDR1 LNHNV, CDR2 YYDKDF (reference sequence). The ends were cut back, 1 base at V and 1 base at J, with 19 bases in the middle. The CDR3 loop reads CATSRAQSALNFNYGYTF. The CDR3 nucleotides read TGTGCCACCAGCAGAGCACAGTCTGCCCTCAATTTTAACTATGGCTACACCTTC.

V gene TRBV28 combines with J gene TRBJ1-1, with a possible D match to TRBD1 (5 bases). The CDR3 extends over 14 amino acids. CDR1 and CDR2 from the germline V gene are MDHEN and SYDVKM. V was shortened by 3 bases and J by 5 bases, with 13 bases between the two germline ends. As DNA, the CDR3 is TGTGCCAGCAGTTTGAACATTGGGGGGACTGAAGCTTTCTTT. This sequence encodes CASSLNIGGTEAFF. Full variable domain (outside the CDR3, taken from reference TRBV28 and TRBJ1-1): DVKVTQSSRYLVKRTGEKVFLECVQDMDHENMFWYRQDPGLGLRLIYFSYDVKMKEKGDIPEGYSVSREKKERFSLILESASTNQTSMYLCASSLNIGGTEAFFGQGTRLTVV.